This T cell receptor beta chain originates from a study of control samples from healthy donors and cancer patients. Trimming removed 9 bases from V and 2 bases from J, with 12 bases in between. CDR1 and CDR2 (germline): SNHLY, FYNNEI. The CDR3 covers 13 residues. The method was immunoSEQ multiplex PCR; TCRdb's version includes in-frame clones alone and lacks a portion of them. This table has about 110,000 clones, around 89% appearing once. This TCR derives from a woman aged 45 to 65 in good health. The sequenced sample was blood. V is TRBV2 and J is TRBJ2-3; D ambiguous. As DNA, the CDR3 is TGTGCCAGAACGCAGGTAGACACAGATACGCAGTATTTT. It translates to CARTQVDTDTQYF.